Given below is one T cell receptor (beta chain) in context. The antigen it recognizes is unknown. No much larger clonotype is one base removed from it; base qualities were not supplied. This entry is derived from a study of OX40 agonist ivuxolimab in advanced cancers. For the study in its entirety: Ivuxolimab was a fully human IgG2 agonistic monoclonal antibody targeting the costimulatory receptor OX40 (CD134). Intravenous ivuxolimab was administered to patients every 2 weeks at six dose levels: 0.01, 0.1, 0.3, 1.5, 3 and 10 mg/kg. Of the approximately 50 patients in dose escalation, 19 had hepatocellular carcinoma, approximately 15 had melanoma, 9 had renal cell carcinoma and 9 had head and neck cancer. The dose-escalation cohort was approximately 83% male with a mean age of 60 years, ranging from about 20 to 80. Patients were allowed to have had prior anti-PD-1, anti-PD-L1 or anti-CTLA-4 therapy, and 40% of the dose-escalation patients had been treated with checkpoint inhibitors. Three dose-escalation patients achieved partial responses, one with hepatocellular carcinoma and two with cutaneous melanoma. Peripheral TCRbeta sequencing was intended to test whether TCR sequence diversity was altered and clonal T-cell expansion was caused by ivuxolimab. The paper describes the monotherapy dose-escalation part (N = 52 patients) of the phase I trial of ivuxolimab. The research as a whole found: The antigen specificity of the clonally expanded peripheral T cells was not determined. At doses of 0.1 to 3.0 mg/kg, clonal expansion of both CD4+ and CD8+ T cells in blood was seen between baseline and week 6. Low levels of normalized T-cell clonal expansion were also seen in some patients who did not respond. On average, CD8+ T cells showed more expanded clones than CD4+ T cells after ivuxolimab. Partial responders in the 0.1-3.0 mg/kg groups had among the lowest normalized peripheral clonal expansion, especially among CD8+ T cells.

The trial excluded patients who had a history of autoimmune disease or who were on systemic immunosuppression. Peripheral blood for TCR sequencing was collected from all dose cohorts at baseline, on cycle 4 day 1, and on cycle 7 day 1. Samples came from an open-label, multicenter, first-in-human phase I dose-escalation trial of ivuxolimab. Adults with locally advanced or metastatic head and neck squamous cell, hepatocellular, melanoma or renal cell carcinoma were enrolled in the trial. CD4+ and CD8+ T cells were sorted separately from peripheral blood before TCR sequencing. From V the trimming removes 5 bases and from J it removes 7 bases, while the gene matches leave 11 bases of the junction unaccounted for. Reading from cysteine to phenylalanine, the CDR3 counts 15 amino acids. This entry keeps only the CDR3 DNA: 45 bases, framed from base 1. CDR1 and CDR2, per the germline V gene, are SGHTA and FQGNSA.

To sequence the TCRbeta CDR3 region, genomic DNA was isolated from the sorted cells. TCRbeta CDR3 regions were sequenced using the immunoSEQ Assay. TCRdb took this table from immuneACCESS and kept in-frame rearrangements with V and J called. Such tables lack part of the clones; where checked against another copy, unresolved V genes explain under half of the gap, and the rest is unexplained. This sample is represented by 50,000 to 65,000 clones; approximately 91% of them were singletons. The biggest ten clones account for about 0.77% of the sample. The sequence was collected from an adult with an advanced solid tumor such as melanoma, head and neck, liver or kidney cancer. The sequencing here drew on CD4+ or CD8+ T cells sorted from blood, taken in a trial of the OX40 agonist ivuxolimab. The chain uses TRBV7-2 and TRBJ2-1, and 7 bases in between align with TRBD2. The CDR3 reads CASSPGAGRLNEQFF. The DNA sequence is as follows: TGTGCCAGCAGCCCAGGAGCGGGGCGGCTTAATGAGCAGTTCTTC.